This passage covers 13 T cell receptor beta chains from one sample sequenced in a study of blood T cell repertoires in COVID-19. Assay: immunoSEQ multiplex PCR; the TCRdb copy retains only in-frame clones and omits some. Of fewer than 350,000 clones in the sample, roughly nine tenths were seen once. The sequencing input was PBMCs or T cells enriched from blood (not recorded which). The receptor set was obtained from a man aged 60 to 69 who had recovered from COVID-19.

The CDR3 DNA sequence: TGTGCCAGCAGCTTCGCGGGAGGCTATGGTAATGAGCAGTTCTTC. Translated: CASSFAGGYGNEQFF. The chain links TRBV7-3 to TRBJ2-1; 8 nucleotides align to TRBD2. This CDR3 is 15 amino acids long. V dropped 3 bases and J dropped 7; count of bases not matched to a gene: 8. Per the germline V gene, CDR1 is SGHTA and CDR2 is FQGTGA.

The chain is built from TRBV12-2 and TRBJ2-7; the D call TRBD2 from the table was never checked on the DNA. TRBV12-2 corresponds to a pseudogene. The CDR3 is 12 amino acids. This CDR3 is CASRLGGCEQYF. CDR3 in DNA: TGTGCAAGTCGCTTAGGAGGTTGCGAGCAGTACTTC.

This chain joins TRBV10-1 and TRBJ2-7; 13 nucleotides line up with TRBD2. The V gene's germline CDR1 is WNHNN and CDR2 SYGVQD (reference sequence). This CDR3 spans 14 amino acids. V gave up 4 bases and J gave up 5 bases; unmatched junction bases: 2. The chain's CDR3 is CASSGGTSGNEQYF. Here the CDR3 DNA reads TGCGCCAGCAGTGGCGGGACTAGCGGGAACGAGCAGTACTTC.

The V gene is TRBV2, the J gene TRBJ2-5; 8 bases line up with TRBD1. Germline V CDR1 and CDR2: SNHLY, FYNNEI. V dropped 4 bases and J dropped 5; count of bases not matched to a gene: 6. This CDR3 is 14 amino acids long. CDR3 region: CASSAVTGAETQYF. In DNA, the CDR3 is TGTGCCAGCAGTGCAGTGACAGGGGCCGAGACCCAGTACTTC.

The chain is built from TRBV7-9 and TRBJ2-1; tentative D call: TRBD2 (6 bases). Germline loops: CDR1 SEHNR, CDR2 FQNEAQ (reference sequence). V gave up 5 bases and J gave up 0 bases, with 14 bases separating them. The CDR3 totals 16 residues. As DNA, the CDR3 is TGTGCCAGCAGCGCACCGGGACTTAGCTCCTACAATGAGCAGTTCTTC. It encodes CASSAPGLSSYNEQFF.

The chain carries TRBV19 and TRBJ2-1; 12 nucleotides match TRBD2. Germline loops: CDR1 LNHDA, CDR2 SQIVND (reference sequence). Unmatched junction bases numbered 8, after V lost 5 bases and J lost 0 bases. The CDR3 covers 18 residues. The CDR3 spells CASSPTETSGSSYNEQFF. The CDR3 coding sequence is TGTGCCAGTAGTCCGACAGAGACTAGCGGGAGCTCCTACAATGAGCAGTTCTTC.

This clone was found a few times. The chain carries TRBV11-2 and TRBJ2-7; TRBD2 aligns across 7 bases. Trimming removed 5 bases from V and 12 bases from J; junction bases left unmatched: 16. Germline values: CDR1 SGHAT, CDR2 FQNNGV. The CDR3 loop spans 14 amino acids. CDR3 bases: TGTGCCAGCAGCCCGACCCTCGCTAGCGGAAGGCTGTACTTC. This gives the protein CASSPTLASGRLYF.

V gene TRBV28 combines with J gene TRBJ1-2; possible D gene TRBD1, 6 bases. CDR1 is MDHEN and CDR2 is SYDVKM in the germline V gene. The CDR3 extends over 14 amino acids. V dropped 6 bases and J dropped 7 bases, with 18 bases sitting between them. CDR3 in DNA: TGTGCCAGCAGCCCTAGGACAGACGTACCTGGCTACACCTTC. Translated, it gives CASSPRTDVPGYTF.

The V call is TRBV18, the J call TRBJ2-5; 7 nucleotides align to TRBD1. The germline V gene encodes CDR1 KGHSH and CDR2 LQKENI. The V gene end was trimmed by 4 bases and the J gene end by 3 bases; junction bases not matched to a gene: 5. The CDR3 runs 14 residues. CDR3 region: CASSHAGTEETQYF. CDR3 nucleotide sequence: TGTGCCAGCTCACACGCCGGGACAGAAGAGACCCAGTACTTC.

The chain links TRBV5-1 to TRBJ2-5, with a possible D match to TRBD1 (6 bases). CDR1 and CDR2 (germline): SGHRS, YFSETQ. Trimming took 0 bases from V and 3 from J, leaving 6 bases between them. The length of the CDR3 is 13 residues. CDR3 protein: CASSLEGEETQYF. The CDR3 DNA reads TGCGCCAGCAGCTTGGAGGGGGAAGAGACCCAGTACTTC.

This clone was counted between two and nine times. CDR3 bases: TGTGCCAGCAGTTACCAACCAGGGGGCTCTGGAAACACCATATATTTT. This sequence encodes CASSYQPGGSGNTIYF. V and J are TRBV6-5 and TRBJ1-3; 7 nucleotides match TRBD1. The CDR3 length is 16 residues. Germline V gives CDR1 MNHEY, CDR2 SVGAGI. The V gene end was trimmed by 2 bases and the J gene end by 0 bases; junction bases not matched to a gene: 4.

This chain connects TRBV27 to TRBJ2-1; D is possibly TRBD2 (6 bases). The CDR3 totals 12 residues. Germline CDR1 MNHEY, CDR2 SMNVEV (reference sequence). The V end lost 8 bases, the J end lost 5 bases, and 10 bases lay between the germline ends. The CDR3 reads CASSPGDNEQFF. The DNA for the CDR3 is TGTGCCAGCTCCCCGGGGGACAATGAGCAGTTCTTC.

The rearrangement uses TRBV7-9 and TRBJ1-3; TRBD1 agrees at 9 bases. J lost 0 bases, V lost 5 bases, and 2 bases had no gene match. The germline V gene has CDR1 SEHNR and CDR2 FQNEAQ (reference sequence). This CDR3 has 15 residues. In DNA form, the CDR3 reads TGTGCCAGCAGCCCGACAGGGGGCTCTGGAAACACCATATATTTT. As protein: CASSPTGGSGNTIYF.